This T cell receptor beta chain was recovered during a study of control samples from healthy donors and cancer patients (dated by TCRdb to about 2020). The method behind the library was the immunoSEQ multiplex PCR assay. In TCRdb, the immuneACCESS table is reduced to in-frame sequences with V and J assigned. These tables do not hold every clone; where another copy was compared, an unresolved V gene accounts for under half, and the others remain unexplained. A total of under 90,000 clones appear in this sample, 85% to 95% of them only once. Jointly, the top ten make up 5% to 6% of the sample. Trimmed from V: 1 base; trimmed from J: 4 bases; junction bases lacking a gene match: 0. The CDR3, from cysteine to phenylalanine, totals 14 residues. Left in the record is the CDR3 DNA by itself, 42 bases read in frame from the first base. Based on the germline V gene (reference sequence), the CDR1 and CDR2 sequences are LGHDT and YNNKEL.

Concerning this clone: It lacks a known antigen. Base qualities are missing; no much larger clone stands one base away.

Sequencing used blood. The chain joins TRBV3-1 (or the pseudogene TRBV3-2) to TRBJ1-2; TRBD1 agrees with 10 junctional bases. The sequence was obtained from an older woman in good health. The CDR3 corresponds to CASSQGDRGYGYTF. Read as DNA, the sequence is TGTGCCAGCAGCCAAGGGGACAGGGGCTATGGCTACACCTTC.